This passage covers 15 T cell receptor beta chains from one sample sequenced in a study of OX40 agonist ivuxolimab in advanced cancers. Measured with immunoSEQ multiplex PCR; TCRdb has only the in-frame clones, and not every one. Found here are roughly 12,000 clones, roughly 84% of them singletons; the top ten hold almost 30%. Material: CD4+ or CD8+ T cells sorted from blood, obtained in a trial of the OX40 agonist ivuxolimab. The receptor source for this set is an adult with an advanced solid tumor such as melanoma, head and neck, liver or kidney cancer.

The chain links TRBV7-9 to TRBJ2-3, with TRBD1 matching 8 bases. The CDR3 length is 15 residues. Germline CDR1 is SEHNR and CDR2 is FQNEAQ (reference sequence). The V gene end was trimmed by 5 bases and the J gene end by 4 bases; junction bases not matched to a gene: 8. The CDR3 nucleotides are TGTGCCAGCAGCGTACAGGGGGTCCTCCCAGATACGCAGTATTTT. It encodes CASSVQGVLPDTQYF.

The rearrangement uses TRBV13 and TRBJ1-1, with TRBD1 matching 8 bases. CDR1 and CDR2 (germline): PRHDT, FYEKMQ (reference sequence). The CDR3 runs to 18 residues. The V and J ends lost 5 bases and 4 bases, in that order; junction bases with no gene match: 18. CDR3 bases: TGTGCCAGCAGCACTCGGGACAGGTCATTGGACCGGGGCACTGAAGCTTTCTTT. Translation gives CASSTRDRSLDRGTEAFF.

The chain employs TRBV11-2 and TRBJ1-2; 7 bases match TRBD1. The ends lost 1 base at V and 4 bases at J; junction bases unmatched: 9. The CDR3 totals 16 residues. From germline, CDR1 is SGHAT and CDR2 FQNNGV. The CDR3 is CASSLAPGQSVYGYTF. DNA of the CDR3: TGTGCCAGCAGCTTAGCCCCGGGACAGAGTGTCTATGGCTACACCTTC.

The chain recombines TRBV7-6 with TRBJ2-3; the D call may be TRBD1 or TRBD2 (5 bases each). This CDR3 spans 16 amino acids. V lost 1 base and J lost 3, with 14 bases in between. In germline, CDR1 is SGHVS, CDR2 FNYEAQ. The CDR3: CASSLGSGRETDTQYF. CDR3 in DNA: TGTGCCAGCAGCTTAGGGTCGGGCAGGGAGACAGATACGCAGTATTTT.

This chain uses TRBV4-1 with TRBJ2-7, with D perhaps being TRBD1 or TRBD2 (5 bases each). Trimming cost V 4 bases and J 2 bases, with 15 bases left between them. Germline-derived CDR1 and CDR2 are MGHRA and YSYEKL. The CDR3 length is 15 residues. CDR3 loop: CASSPLGDPTYEQYF. The CDR3 DNA is TGCGCCAGCAGCCCCCTGGGGGACCCAACCTACGAGCAGTACTTC.

The gene calls are TRBV11-2 and TRBJ1-2; TRBD1 aligns across 10 bases. The CDR3 is made up of 15 amino acids. V trimming: 3 bases; J trimming: 5 bases; junction bases outside the gene matches: 6. Germline lookup yields CDR1 SGHAT and CDR2 FQNNGV. CDR3 DNA: TGTGCCAGCAGCTTCGGACAGGGGGGTCCATATGGCTACACCTTC. This sequence encodes CASSFGQGGPYGYTF.

The chain has TRBV28 and TRBJ2-3; D gene ambiguous. In germline, CDR1 is MDHEN, CDR2 SYDVKM. CDR3 length: 11 residues. Trimming cost V 6 bases and J 10 bases, with 11 bases left between them. The DNA for the CDR3 is TGTGCCAGCAGCCCCGGCCTGGCGCAGTATTTT. Encoded protein: CASSPGLAQYF.

V and J are TRBV30 and TRBJ2-1; no clear D. Germline CDR1 and CDR2: GTSNPN and SVGIG (reference sequence). V was cut by 1 base and J by 4 bases, with 11 bases left in between. The CDR3 has 14 residues. CDR3 amino acids: CAWSAALNYNEQFF. For the CDR3, the DNA is TGTGCCTGGAGTGCCGCCTTAAATTACAATGAGCAGTTCTTC. The full variable domain, with the rest looked up from reference TRBV30 and TRBJ2-1, is SQTIHQWPATLVQPVGSPLSLECTVEGTSNPNLYWYRQAAGRGLQLLFYSVGIGQISSEVPQNLSASRPQDRQFILSSKKLLLSDSGFYLCAWSAALNYNEQFFGPGTRLTVL.

The CDR3 nucleotides read TGTGCCTGGATAAACCTGCAGGGAATGAACACTGAAGCTTTCTTT. Protein: CAWINLQGMNTEAFF. This chain joins TRBV30 and TRBJ1-1, with D maybe TRBD1 (5 bases). V gave up 4 bases and J gave up 0 bases, with 15 bases separating them. CDR1 GTSNPN and CDR2 SVGIG come from the germline V gene (reference sequence). This CDR3 is built from 15 residues.

This clone has a handful of counts. The chain is built from TRBV27 and TRBJ2-5, with D perhaps matching TRBD1 (5 bases). The CDR3 consists of 14 residues. Germline V lookup: CDR1 MNHEY, CDR2 SMNVEV (reference sequence). Trimming stripped 7 bases from V and 3 bases from J, with 15 bases between. Here the CDR3 DNA reads TGTGCCAGCACCTCCAGGGATCGGAAAGAGACCCAGTACTTC. Its protein is CASTSRDRKETQYF.

This chain links TRBV7-9 with TRBJ1-4; TRBD1 aligns across 8 bases. The ends lost 5 bases at V and 4 bases at J; junction bases unmatched: 6. The CDR3 is 15 amino acids. The germline V gene has CDR1 SEHNR and CDR2 FQNEAQ (reference sequence). In DNA, the CDR3 is TGTGCCAGCAGCCCCGACAGGGGCTTTAATGAAAAACTGTTTTTT. Its translation: CASSPDRGFNEKLFF.

CDR3 coding DNA: TGTGCCAGCAGTTATGGGCTAGCGGGAGACGAGCAGTACTTC. Its protein is CASSYGLAGDEQYF. J is TRBJ2-7 and V is TRBV6-5; the match to TRBD2 covers 10 bases. The CDR3 loop spans 14 amino acids. V trimming: 3 bases; J trimming: 5 bases; junction bases outside the gene matches: 4. The germline gives CDR1 MNHEY, CDR2 SVGAGI.

In DNA, the CDR3 is TGTGCCAGCAGACACGGGACAGGGGGGACCTACGAGCAGTACTTC. Residues: CASRHGTGGTYEQYF. V is TRBV7-9 and J is TRBJ2-7; 11 nucleotides line up with TRBD1. J gave up 2 bases and V 6 bases, and 6 bases lay outside the gene matches. The CDR3 contains 15 residues. Per germline, CDR1 SEHNR and CDR2 FQNEAQ (reference sequence).

This clone was seen only a few times. The rearrangement links TRBV11-2 to TRBJ2-3; the match to TRBD2 covers 9 bases. Germline CDR1 and CDR2: SGHAT and FQNNGV. This CDR3 contains 14 residues. Trimming removed 5 bases from V and 6 bases from J; junction bases left unmatched: 6. CDR3 amino acids: CASSNLAGTDTQYF. In nucleotides, the CDR3 is TGTGCCAGCAGCAACCTAGCGGGAACGGATACGCAGTATTTT.

This chain connects TRBV6-8 to TRBJ1-1; weak D call: TRBD1 (5 bases). Germline CDR1 is MNHGY and CDR2 is SAAAGT. CDR3 length: 17 amino acids. V lost 5 bases, J lost 3 bases, and 22 bases lay in between. Here the CDR3 reads CASSPGQVGEFDTEAFF. Written as DNA, the CDR3 is TGTGCCAGCAGTCCAGGACAAGTTGGAGAATTTGACACTGAAGCTTTCTTT.